This TCR beta chain is drawn from a study of T cells in Graves' hyperthyroidism and ophthalmopathy. The investigators amplified TCR beta CDR3 regions from RNA transcripts. The TCR CDR3 was amplified in a first-round RT-PCR using the HTBI primer set. TCRdb itself ran the multiplex PCR reads through MiXCR, one entry per CDR3 protein. This sample yields about 160,000 distinct CDR3 sequences, of which about 9.4% are seen a single time; approximately 20% belongs to the top ten. With 6 bases removed from V and 6 bases from J, the gap between germline ends came to 21 bases. The CDR3 covers 16 residues. The sample consisted of blood. The receptor was derived from a woman younger than 30 with Graves' hyperthyroidism that later progressed to Graves' ophthalmopathy. The chain carries TRBV12-3 or TRBV12-4 and TRBJ2-1; maybe TRBD2 (5 bases). The CDR3 is CASRMEALVTANEQFF. The CDR3, as DNA: TGTGCCAGCAGGATGGAGGCCCTCGTAACGGCCAATGAGCAGTTCTTC.